These T cell receptor beta chains were read from a single sample in a study of T cells in Graves' hyperthyroidism and ophthalmopathy. In TCRdb, the multiplex PCR reads were re-called with MiXCR into one record per CDR3 protein. This table has hundreds of thousands of distinct CDR3 sequences, around 19% appearing once. Specimen: blood. These receptors all come from a woman in her 50s with Graves' hyperthyroidism that later progressed to Graves' ophthalmopathy. Both conserved end residues are part of each CDR3. Each record gives: clone size, D gene, V gene, J gene, CDR3 protein, CDR3 DNA. The D gene is left open where the match is weak. Not all rows give a size; the values are once, few, many and, for expanded clones, a class.

few	-	TRBV6-5	TRBJ1-5	CASSYGGLAQPQHF	TGTGCCAGCAGTTACGGGGGGCTGGCTCAGCCCCAGCATTTT
few	TRBD1	TRBV6-5	TRBJ1-5	CASSYPRRTGDVQPQHF	TGTGCCAGCAGTTACCCGAGGCGGACAGGGGACGTTCAGCCCCAGCATTTT
-	TRBD1	TRBV5-1	TRBJ2-1	CASSDTPGGLAYNEQFF	TGCGCCAGCAGCGATACCCCAGGGGGCTTAGCCTACAATGAGCAGTTCTTC
-	-	TRBV4-1	TRBJ1-2	CASSQGDTANYGYTF	TGCGCCAGCAGCCAAGGGGACACTGCCAACTATGGCTACACCTTC
few	-	TRBV29-1	TRBJ2-5	CSVEDGGGETQYF	TGCAGCGTTGAAGACGGAGGGGGCGAGACCCAGTACTTC
-	-	TRBV7-2	TRBJ2-5	CASPRGAGDLWGTQYF	TGTGCCAGCCCGAGGGGGGCAGGGGACTTATGGGGGACCCAGTACTTC
few	-	TRBV4-3	TRBJ1-4	CASSQEGGDGNEKLFF	TGCGCCAGCAGCCAAGAAGGGGGGGACGGAAATGAAAAACTGTTTTTT
many	TRBD1	TRBV7-2	TRBJ2-3	CASSLRGRTDTQYF	TGTGCCAGCAGCTTAAGGGGGCGCACAGATACGCAGTATTTT
many	-	TRBV5-1	TRBJ2-5	CASSLIPGQEETQYF	TGCGCCAGCAGCTTGATACCGGGACAAGAAGAGACCCAGTACTTC
few	-	TRBV7-6	TRBJ2-1	CASSLSGPPYNEQFF	TGTGCCAGCAGCTTATCAGGACCCCCTTACAATGAGCAGTTCTTC
-	-	TRBV29-1	TRBJ1-5	CSVVWPGYGNQPQHF	TGCAGCGTTGTTTGGCCCGGGTACGGCAATCAGCCCCAGCATTTT
-	-	TRBV5-6	TRBJ2-7	CTSKYRVGAYEQYF	TGTACCAGCAAGTACAGGGTCGGGGCCTACGAGCAGTACTTC
-	-	TRBV20-1	TRBJ2-5	CSAGGSSVDSGTQYF	TGCAGTGCTGGGGGATCTTCCGTGGACTCGGGGACCCAGTACTTC
few	TRBD1	TRBV10-3	TRBJ2-7	CAVGQGDEQYF	TGTGCCGTTGGACAGGGAGACGAGCAGTACTTC
-	TRBD2	TRBV10-3	TRBJ2-3	CAISDRGEKSTDTQYF	TGTGCCATCAGTGACCGGGGGGAAAAAAGCACAGATACGCAGTATTTT
-	-	TRBV15	TRBJ1-2	CATSRGRTGIDGYTF	TGTGCCACCAGCAGAGGACGAACAGGGATTGATGGCTACACCTTC
few	TRBD1	TRBV15	TRBJ1-2	CATSRDWTGSDGYTF	TGTGCCACCAGCAGAGATTGGACAGGGTCGGATGGCTACACCTTC
-	-	TRBV12-3/TRBV12-4	TRBJ1-6	CASGHWSSPLHF	TGTGCCAGCGGCCACTGGAGTTCACCCCTCCACTTT
few	TRBD1	TRBV5-6	TRBJ2-5	CASRQTGEIQETQYF	TGTGCCAGCAGGCAGACAGGGGAGATCCAAGAGACCCAGTACTTC
many	-	TRBV6-5	TRBJ2-5	CASSYTNPGGGGETQYF	TGTGCCAGCAGTTACACAAACCCAGGGGGGGGGGGAGAGACCCAGTACTTC
many	TRBD1	TRBV20-1	TRBJ2-7	CSARPRTGGFSNEQYF	TGCAGTGCTAGACCTAGAACAGGGGGCTTTAGTAACGAGCAGTACTTC
few	TRBD1	TRBV7-9	TRBJ2-2	CASSSGQEIDTGELFF	TGTGCCAGCAGCTCCGGACAGGAGATAGACACCGGGGAGCTGTTTTTT
many	-	TRBV3-1	TRBJ1-4	CASSQDHRLAKLFF	TGTGCCAGCAGCCAAGATCACAGGTTGGCAAAACTGTTTTTT
-	-	TRBV12-3/TRBV12-4	TRBJ1-3	CASNQAEYWDTIYF	TGTGCCAGCAATCAGGCGGAGTATTGGGACACCATATATTTT
many	-	TRBV12-3/TRBV12-4	TRBJ1-1	CASGKGMNTEAFF	TGTGCCAGCGGTAAAGGGATGAACACTGAAGCTTTCTTT
-	TRBD1	TRBV29-1	TRBJ1-2	CSVEDLGDRGRNGYTF	TGCAGCGTTGAAGACTTGGGTGACAGGGGGCGGAATGGCTACACCTTC
-	TRBD2	TRBV20-1	TRBJ2-1	CSSDPGLANNEQFF	TGCAGCTCGGACCCGGGACTAGCGAACAATGAGCAGTTCTTC
few	-	TRBV29-1	TRBJ2-2	CSVGPSNTGELFF	TGCAGCGTTGGCCCCTCCAACACCGGGGAGCTGTTTTTT
many	TRBD1	TRBV5-1	TRBJ2-1	CASSGPGQGFNEQFF	TGCGCCAGCAGCGGGCCGGGACAGGGGTTCAATGAGCAGTTCTTC
-	-	TRBV14	TRBJ1-4	CASSQGNMLMSEKLFF	TGCGCCAGCAGCCAAGGCAACATGCTGATGAGTGAAAAACTGTTTTTT
many	TRBD1	TRBV3-1	TRBJ2-7	CASSQRSGQGYEQYF	TGTGCCAGCAGCCAAAGATCTGGACAGGGGTACGAGCAGTACTTC
-	-	TRBV3-1	TRBJ1-4	CASSQTGQPNEKLFF	TGTGCCAGCAGCCAAACCGGACAGCCTAATGAAAAACTGTTTTTT
-	TRBD2	TRBV3-1	TRBJ2-2	CASSQISGGLTGELFF	TGTGCCAGCAGCCAAATAAGCGGGGGCCTAACCGGGGAGCTGTTTTTT
few	TRBD1	TRBV7-9	TRBJ1-1	CASNDRGEAFF	TGTGCCAGCAACGACAGGGGCGAAGCTTTCTTT
many	-	TRBV12-3/TRBV12-4	TRBJ2-1	CASTGIVTQGNEQFF	TGTGCCAGCACGGGAATAGTGACCCAAGGTAATGAGCAGTTCTTC
-	TRBD2	TRBV19	TRBJ2-1	CASSIFGGGTVGEQFF	TGTGCCAGTAGTATCTTCGGGGGGGGCACGGTTGGTGAGCAGTTCTTC
-	-	TRBV6-1	TRBJ1-3	CASSDLSDIAGNTIYF	TGTGCCAGCAGTGACTTAAGCGACATCGCAGGAAACACCATATATTTT
once	TRBD2	TRBV20-1	TRBJ2-5	CSARDYGGGETQYF	TGCAGTGCTAGAGATTACGGGGGGGGCGAGACCCAGTACTTC
many	TRBD1	TRBV5-1	TRBJ1-1	CASSFGQGATNTEAFF	TGCGCCAGCAGCTTCGGACAGGGGGCGACGAACACTGAAGCTTTCTTT
few	-	TRBV25-1	TRBJ1-1	CASSELATGEAFF	TGTGCCAGCAGTGAATTGGCAACAGGTGAAGCTTTCTTT
few	-	TRBV7-9	TRBJ1-4	CASSSGRPHLKLFF	TGTGCCAGCAGCTCGGGACGTCCGCATCTCAAACTGTTTTTT
many	-	TRBV18	TRBJ2-2	CASSSGDTGELFF	TGTGCCAGCTCATCAGGGGACACCGGGGAGCTGTTTTTT
many	-	TRBV18	TRBJ2-7	CASSPINRVNEQYF	TGTGCCAGCTCACCCATCAACAGGGTTAACGAGCAGTACTTC
few	-	TRBV30	TRBJ2-7	CAWSVQFYEQYF	TGTGCCTGGAGTGTACAGTTCTACGAGCAGTACTTC
-	TRBD1	TRBV3-1	TRBJ1-4	CASSQGTGTGNEKLFF	TGTGCCAGCAGCCAAGGGACAGGGACCGGTAACGAAAAACTGTTTTTT
-	-	TRBV15	TRBJ2-5	CATSRVFRGGETQYF	TGTGCCACCAGCAGAGTGTTCAGGGGAGGAGAGACCCAGTACTTC
few	-	TRBV6-2/TRBV6-3	TRBJ1-2	CASSSRTVGYTF	TGTGCCAGCAGTTCCCGGACAGTTGGCTACACCTTC